This T cell receptor beta chain was retrieved from a study of T cells after yellow fever vaccination. Germline CDR1 is SNHLY and CDR2 is FYNNEI. Trimming left V 5 bases short and J 4 bases short, with 15 bases between. The CDR3 sequence is 15 residues long. This clonotype was found a few times. One entry per CDR3 protein results from TCRdb running MiXCR on the 5' RACE reads. This table holds about 330,000 distinct CDR3 sequences, about 6.6% found once. The specimen was PBMCs, collected 35 to 50 days after the first yellow fever vaccination. V is TRBV2 and J is TRBJ1-3; possible D gene TRBD1, 5 bases. This TCR derives from a man between 18 and 29 years old who received the YFV17D yellow fever vaccine. This CDR3 is CASSRDSYAGNTIYF. The CDR3 nucleotides read TGTGCCAGCAGTCGAGACAGTTATGCAGGAAACACCATATATTTT.